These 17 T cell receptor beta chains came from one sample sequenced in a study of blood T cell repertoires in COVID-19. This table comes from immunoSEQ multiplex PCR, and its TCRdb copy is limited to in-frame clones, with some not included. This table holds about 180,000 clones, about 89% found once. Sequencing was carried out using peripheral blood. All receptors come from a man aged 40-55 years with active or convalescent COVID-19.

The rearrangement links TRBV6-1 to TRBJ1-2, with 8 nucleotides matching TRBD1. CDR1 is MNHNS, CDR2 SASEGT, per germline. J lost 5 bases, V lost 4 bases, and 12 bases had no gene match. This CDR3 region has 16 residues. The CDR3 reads CASSAWGTGNVYGYTF. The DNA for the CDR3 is TGTGCCAGCAGTGCTTGGGGGACAGGCAACGTATATGGCTACACCTTC.

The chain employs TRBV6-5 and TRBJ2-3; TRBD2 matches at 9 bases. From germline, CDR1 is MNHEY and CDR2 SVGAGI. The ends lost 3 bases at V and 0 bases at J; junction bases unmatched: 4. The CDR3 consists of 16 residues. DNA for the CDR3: TGTGCCAGCAGTTATACGCGGGGGGGTAGCACAGATACGCAGTATTTT. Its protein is CASSYTRGGSTDTQYF.

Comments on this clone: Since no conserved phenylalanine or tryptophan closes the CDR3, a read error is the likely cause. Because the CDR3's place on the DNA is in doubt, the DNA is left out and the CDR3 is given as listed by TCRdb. CDR3 in amino acids: CASSSSPGQGYLM. The chain couples TRBV5-1 to TRBJ1-1; TRBD1, the table's D call, was not compared with the DNA. The CDR3 is made up of 13 amino acids, end residues included. Germline CDR1 SGHRS, CDR2 YFSETQ.

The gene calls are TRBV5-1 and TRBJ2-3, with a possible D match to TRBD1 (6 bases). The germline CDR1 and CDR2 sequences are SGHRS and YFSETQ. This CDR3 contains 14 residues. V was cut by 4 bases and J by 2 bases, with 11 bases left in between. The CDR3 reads CASSPDRPTDTQYF. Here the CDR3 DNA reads TGCGCCAGCAGCCCGGACAGACCCACAGATACGCAGTATTTT.

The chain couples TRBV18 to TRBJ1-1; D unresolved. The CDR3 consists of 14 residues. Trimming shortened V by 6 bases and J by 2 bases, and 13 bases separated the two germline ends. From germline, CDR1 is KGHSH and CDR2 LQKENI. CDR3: CASSLNRLNTEAFF. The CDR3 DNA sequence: TGTGCCAGCTCCCTGAACAGATTAAACACTGAAGCTTTCTTT.

The CDR3 protein is CASSTLLGQPGYTF. The CDR3 nucleotides read TGTGCCAGTAGTACGCTCCTGGGACAGCCAGGCTACACCTTC. The chain joins TRBV19 to TRBJ1-2; TRBD1 matches at 7 bases. This CDR3 contains 14 residues. V lost 4 bases to trimming and J lost 8 bases; unmatched junction nucleotides: 10. Germline V gene lookup returns CDR1 LNHDA and CDR2 SQIVND (reference sequence).

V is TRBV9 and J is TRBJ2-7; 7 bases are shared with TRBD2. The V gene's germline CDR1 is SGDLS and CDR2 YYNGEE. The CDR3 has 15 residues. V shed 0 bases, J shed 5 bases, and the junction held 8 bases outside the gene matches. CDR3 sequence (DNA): TGTGCCAGCAGCGTAGCTTGGGAGGGTTGGAACGAGCAGTACTTC. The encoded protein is CASSVAWEGWNEQYF. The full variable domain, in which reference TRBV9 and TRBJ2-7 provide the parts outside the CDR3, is DSGVTQTPKHLITATGQRVTLRCSPRSGDLSVYWYQQSLDQGLQFLIQYYNGEERAKGNILERFSAQQFPDLHSELNLSSLELGDSALYFCASSVAWEGWNEQYFGPGTRLTVT.

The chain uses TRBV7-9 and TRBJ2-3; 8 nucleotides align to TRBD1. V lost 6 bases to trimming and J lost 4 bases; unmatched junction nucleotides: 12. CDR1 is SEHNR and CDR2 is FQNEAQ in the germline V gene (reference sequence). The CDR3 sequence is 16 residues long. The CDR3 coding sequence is TGTGCCAGCAGTCTCCTGACCGGGACAGGATCAGATACGCAGTATTTT. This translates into CASSLLTGTGSDTQYF.

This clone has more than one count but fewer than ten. CDR3 region: CASSRVGGPTGELFF. DNA for the CDR3: TGTGCCAGCAGCAGGGTAGGGGGCCCCACCGGGGAGCTGTTTTTT. The chain couples TRBV5-5 to TRBJ2-2; TRBD1 aligns across 7 bases. V trimming: 4 bases; J trimming: 4 bases; junction bases outside the gene matches: 7. The CDR3 contains 15 residues. The germline CDR1 and CDR2 sequences are SGHKS and YYEKEE (reference sequence).

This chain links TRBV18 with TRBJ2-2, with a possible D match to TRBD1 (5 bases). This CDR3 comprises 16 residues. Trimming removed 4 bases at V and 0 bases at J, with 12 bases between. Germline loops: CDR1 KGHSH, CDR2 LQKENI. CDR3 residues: CASSRTPPPNTGELFF. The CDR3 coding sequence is TGTGCCAGCTCACGGACACCTCCCCCGAACACCGGGGAGCTGTTTTTT.

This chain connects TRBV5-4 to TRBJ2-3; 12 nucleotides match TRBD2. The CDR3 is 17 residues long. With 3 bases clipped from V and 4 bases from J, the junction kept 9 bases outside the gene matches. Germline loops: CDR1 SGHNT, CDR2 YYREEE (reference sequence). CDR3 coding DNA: TGTGCCAGCAGCTCTCATTCTAGCGGGGGGGTCGCAGATACGCAGTATTTT. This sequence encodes CASSSHSSGGVADTQYF.

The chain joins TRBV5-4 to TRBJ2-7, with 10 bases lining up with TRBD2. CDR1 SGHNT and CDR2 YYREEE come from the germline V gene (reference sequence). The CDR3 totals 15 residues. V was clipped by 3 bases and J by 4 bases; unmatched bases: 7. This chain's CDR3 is CASSSALTSGYEQYF. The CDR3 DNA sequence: TGTGCCAGCAGCTCCGCTCTGACTAGCGGGTACGAGCAGTACTTC.

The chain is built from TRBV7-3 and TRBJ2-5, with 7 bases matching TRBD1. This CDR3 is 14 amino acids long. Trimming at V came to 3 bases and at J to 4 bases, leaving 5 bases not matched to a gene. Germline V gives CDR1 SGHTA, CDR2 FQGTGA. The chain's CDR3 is CASSLTGLSETQYF. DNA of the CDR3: TGTGCCAGCAGCTTGACAGGGTTGTCAGAGACCCAGTACTTC.

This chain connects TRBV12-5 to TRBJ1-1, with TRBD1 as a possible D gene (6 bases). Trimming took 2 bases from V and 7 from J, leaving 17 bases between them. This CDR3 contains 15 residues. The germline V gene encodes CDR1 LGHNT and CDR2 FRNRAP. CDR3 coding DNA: TGTGCTAGTGGTTTGTATAAATTTTCGGACAGTGAAGCTTTCTTT. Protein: CASGLYKFSDSEAFF.

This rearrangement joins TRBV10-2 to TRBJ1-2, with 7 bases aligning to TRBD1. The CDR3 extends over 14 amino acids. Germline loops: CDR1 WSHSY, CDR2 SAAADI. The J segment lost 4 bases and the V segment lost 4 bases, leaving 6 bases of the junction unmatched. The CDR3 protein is CASSGGNRGYGYTF. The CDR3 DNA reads TGCGCCAGCAGTGGGGGCAACAGGGGCTATGGCTACACCTTC.

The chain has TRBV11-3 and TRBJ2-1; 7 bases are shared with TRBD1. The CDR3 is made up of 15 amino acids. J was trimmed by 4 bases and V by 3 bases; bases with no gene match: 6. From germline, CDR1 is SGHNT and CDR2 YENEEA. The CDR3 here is CASSLGTDWYNEQFF. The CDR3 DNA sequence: TGTGCCAGCAGCTTGGGGACAGACTGGTACAATGAGCAGTTCTTC.

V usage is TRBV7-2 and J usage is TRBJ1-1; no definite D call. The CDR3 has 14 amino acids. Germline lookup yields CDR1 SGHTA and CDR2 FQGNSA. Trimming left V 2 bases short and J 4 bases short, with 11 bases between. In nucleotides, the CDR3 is TGTGCCAGCAGCTTAACCGGTTTTGGCACTGAAGCTTTCTTT. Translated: CASSLTGFGTEAFF. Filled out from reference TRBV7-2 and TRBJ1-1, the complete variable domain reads GAGVSQSPSNKVTEKGKDVELRCDPISGHTALYWYRQSLGQGLEFLIYFQGNSAPDKSGLPSDRFSAERTGGSVSTLTIQRTQQEDSAVYLCASSLTGFGTEAFFGQGTRLTVV.